This T cell receptor (beta chain) was sequenced during a study of spatial heterogeneity in lung cancer (dated by TCRdb to about 2019). Regarding the study in general: Samples were obtained from 65 to 90 patients with early-stage, untreated non-small cell lung cancer from the lung TRACERx cohort. At surgery, both alpha and beta chains were TCR-sequenced in 200 to 250 tumor regions, fewer than 85 matched nontumor lung samples and a few dozen PBMC samples. More beta-chain than alpha-chain transcripts were consistently detected, likely reflecting higher beta-chain transcript abundance. Follow-up PBMC samples were sequenced whenever available, with the median time to follow-up being 2 to 3 years after resection. In the raw uncorrected reads, each unique combination of TCR and UMI appeared more than ten times on average. Nonsynonymous mutation counts, determined by whole-exome sequencing of tumor tissue, were related to features of the TCR repertoire. In non-small cell lung cancer, the study quantitatively compared TCR alpha and beta repertoires across several tumor regions, matched nontumor lung, and blood. Findings and caveats that apply to the study as a whole: Confirming at a functional level the hypothesis that regional TCRs recognize regional mutations was considered to require additional single-cell paired TCR alpha and beta sequencing. Ubiquitous expanded tumor TCRs were found in blood more often at tumor resection than at routine follow-up. Only 15 or so patients were included in comparisons of baseline and follow-up blood repertoires.

This clonotype was found many times. Its antigen remains unidentified. The record has no base qualities; no much larger clone is one base away. Explained via the paper, the time point label denotes: blood at routine non-recurrence follow-up after resection. Whole RNA extracted from tumor and nontumor lung tissue, or from cryopreserved PBMC samples, was used for TCR sequencing without cell sorting. Only patients for whom sufficient RNA was available from at least two tumor regions were selected for TCR sequencing. V drops 7 bases and J drops 1 base, leaving 14 bases in between. CDR1 and CDR2 were assigned from the germline V gene (reference sequence) as LNHDA and SQIVND. From the cysteine through the phenylalanine, the CDR3 covers 16 amino acids. This entry keeps only the CDR3 DNA: 48 bases, framed from base 1. Libraries were prepared through 5' RACE. Sequenced using a NextSeq 500. The TCR library protocol attached a unique molecular identifier to each TCR cDNA molecule to allow correction of PCR and sequencing errors. In the paper's pipeline: TCR identification, UMI-based error correction and CDR3 extraction were all carried out with Decombinator tools. Expanded TCRs were defined as those above a frequency of 2 per 1,000, corresponding to the top 1% of the tumor frequency distribution. Renyi diversity was computed with the R vegan package after each repertoire had been subsampled 100 times to 5,000 TCRs. CDR3 similarity networks were built from amino acid triplet string-kernel similarity, connecting CDR3s with pairwise similarity above 0.82. The public reads were reanalyzed by TCRdb: fastp trimming at Q25, MiXCR alignment, in-frame beta chains only. Merged by CDR3 protein, the rows form single entries marked with the most common genes and DNA. TCRdb's processing, not the study's, gives the V and J calls here. This sample has approximately 50,000 distinct CDR3 sequences in its table, and about 7.4% of those were observed once. The ten most abundant clones make up 35% of the sample.

This receptor chain uses TRBV19 and TRBJ2-6, with a tentative D gene TRBD2 over 5 matching bases. The receptor was isolated from a female donor with early-stage non-small cell lung cancer. Sequenced material: PBMCs, taken at follow-up. The CDR3 region reads CASTLGATSGANVLTF. At the DNA level, the sequence is TGTGCCAGTACCCTGGGAGCAACTTCTGGGGCCAACGTCCTGACTTTC.